This T cell receptor beta chain was recorded in a study of STAT3 mutations in large granular lymphocyte leukemia. Broader study findings: In T-cell large granular lymphocyte leukemia, about half of patients showed multiple immunodominant subclonotypes.

V lost 4 bases and J lost 1, with 7 bases in between. The CDR3 length is 13 residues. The V gene's germline CDR1 is SNHLY and CDR2 FYNNEI. Clones were sequenced by immunoSEQ multiplex PCR, and TCRdb holds only the in-frame ones, with some missing. The table records fewer than 20,000 clones, 84% of them present only once. Note on this clone: No antigen is known for it.

The chain combines TRBV2 with TRBJ1-2; D unclear. The sequencing input was peripheral blood mononuclear cells. The receptor was isolated from a man in his fifties with T-cell large granular lymphocyte leukemia. Some clones in this sample may be carry-over from other donors' samples. The CDR3 nucleotides are TGTGCCAGCAGTGCCGACAATAACTATGGCTACACCTTC. It specifies CASSADNNYGYTF.